The 8 T cell receptor beta chains presented below share a single source sample, sequenced in a study of cytomegalovirus exposure and HLA in healthy donors. PCR primers comprised 60 Vbeta and 13 Jbeta primers. Assay: immunoSEQ multiplex PCR; the TCRdb copy retains only in-frame clones and omits some. The data show 100,000 to 150,000 clones, about 81% seen once. Sequencing was carried out using PBMCs. The receptors here all came from a woman in her 30s in good health and CMV-seronegative.

The J gene is TRBJ2-5, the V gene TRBV5-4, with D possibly TRBD2 on 6 matching bases. With 3 bases removed from V and 13 bases from J, the gap between germline ends came to 13 bases. This CDR3 comprises 11 residues. Per germline, CDR1 SGHNT and CDR2 YYREEE (reference sequence). The CDR3 region is CASSWGDLRYF. The CDR3 bases are TGTGCCAGCAGCTGGGGGGATCTCCGGTACTTC.

V and J are TRBV23-1 and TRBJ2-5, with 8 positions matching TRBD1. TRBV23-1 is an ORF, and what it does is uncertain. This CDR3 has 15 residues. The J segment lost 0 bases and the V segment lost 2 bases, leaving 2 bases of the junction unmatched. CDR3 in amino acids: CASSQRGQDQETQYF. The CDR3 DNA reads TGCGCCAGCAGTCAACGGGGACAGGACCAAGAGACCCAGTACTTC.

The genes are TRBV5-1 and TRBJ1-4, with 8 bases aligning to TRBD1. This CDR3 comprises 13 residues. Germline CDR1 is SGHRS and CDR2 is YFSETQ. V shed 0 bases and J 13 bases; nucleotides not matched to a gene: 5. Here the CDR3 reads CASSLGDRQRLFF. DNA of the CDR3: TGCGCCAGCAGCTTGGGGGACAGGCAAAGACTGTTTTTT.

The chain employs TRBV5-1 and TRBJ1-2; D uncertain. The CDR3 has 14 amino acids. V gave up 0 bases and J gave up 7 bases, with 13 bases separating them. Germline V gene lookup returns CDR1 SGHRS and CDR2 YFSETQ. The CDR3 loop is CASSLVWEVPGYTF. In nucleotides, the CDR3 is TGCGCCAGCAGCTTGGTTTGGGAGGTTCCTGGCTACACCTTC. Full variable domain (missing parts from reference TRBV5-1 and TRBJ1-2): KAGVTQTPRYLIKTRGQQVTLSCSPISGHRSVSWYQQTPGQGLQFLFEYFSETQRNKGNFPGRFSGRQFSNSRSEMNVSTLELGDSALYLCASSLVWEVPGYTFGSGTRLTVV.

The chain couples TRBV21-1 to TRBJ1-5; the table's D call, TRBD1, has no DNA check behind it. TRBV21-1 is deemed a pseudogene. The CDR3 is made up of 13 amino acids. The CDR3 DNA reads as TGTGCCAGCAGGAACAGTCCTAATCAGCCCCAGCATTTT. Amino acid sequence: CASRNSPNQPQHF.

For this clone: Its ends do not fully match the called genes, so a read error is possible. The identical CDR3 is also encoded by other nucleotide sequences in the sample. The genes are TRBV14 and TRBJ2-7, with 8 positions matching TRBD1. This CDR3 has 15 amino acids. Germline CDR1 is SGHDN and CDR2 is FVKESK. The DNA of the CDR3 is TGCGCCAGCAGCCACGGCCGGGACAGGTCAGTCGAGCAGTACTTC. It translates to CASSHGRDRSVEQYF.

The chain combines TRBV30 with TRBJ2-7; a weak D match, TRBD2 (5 bases). The V end lost 2 bases, the J end lost 6 bases, and 11 bases lay between the germline ends. The CDR3 has 12 residues. The germline V gene encodes CDR1 GTSNPN and CDR2 SVGIG (reference sequence). This CDR3 reads CAWSRGIGEQYF. As DNA, the CDR3 is TGTGCCTGGAGTAGAGGGATCGGCGAGCAGTACTTC.

The CDR3 loop reads CASSQEVPGYRTGELFF. The CDR3 region has the DNA TGCGCCAGCAGCCAAGAAGTTCCAGGGTACCGTACCGGGGAGCTGTTTTTT. J is TRBJ2-2 and V is TRBV4-3; tentative D call: TRBD1 (5 bases). Per the germline V gene, CDR1 is LGHNA and CDR2 is YSLEER. This CDR3 comprises 17 residues. The V end was cut by 0 bases, the J end by 5 bases, with 16 bases between.